A selection of T cell receptor beta chains follows, all from one sample in a study of T cell responses to AZD1222 COVID-19 vaccine. Sequenced by immunoSEQ multiplex PCR; TCRdb stores in-frame clones only, minus some. Altogether about 200,000 clones are present, under 95% being singletons, with the ten largest covering 0.95% to 1.1%. The material sequenced was peripheral blood, taken 28 days after the second AZD1222 dose. These receptors were taken from an adult who received the AZD1222 COVID-19 vaccine. The CDR3 runs from the conserved cysteine through the conserved F or W. D genes are given only for firm matches. Rows may omit the clone size; those that give it use once, few, many or a size class.

clone_size	cdr3_length	d_call	v_call	j_call	cdr3_nt	cdr3_aa
once	13	-	TRBV6-1	TRBJ2-7	TGTGCCAGCAGTGAATTCGCAGGCGCCGAGCAGTACTTC	CASSEFAGAEQYF
-	14	-	TRBV5-1	TRBJ1-4	TGCGCCAGCAGCTCGTCGACGCAGAATGAAAAACTGTTTTTT	CASSSSTQNEKLFF
-	15	TRBD1	TRBV15	TRBJ1-4	TGTGCCACCAGCAGAGAGACAGGGATCCCTGAAAAACTGTTTTTT	CATSRETGIPEKLFF
-	12	-	TRBV5-8	TRBJ1-5	TGTGCCAGCAGCCTGTTCAATCAGCCCCAGCATTTT	CASSLFNQPQHF
-	14	-	TRBV3-1/TRBV3-2	TRBJ2-3	TGTGCCAGCAGCCTCCAGGGCAGCACAGATACGCAGTATTTT	CASSLQGSTDTQYF
-	15	TRBD2	TRBV7-2	TRBJ2-3	TGTGCCAGCAACCCTAGCGGGGGGGGCGGAGATACGCAGTATTTT	CASNPSGGGGDTQYF
-	16	TRBD1	TRBV6-1	TRBJ1-1	TGTGCCAGCAGTGACTTAGGGACAGTTGGGAACACTGAAGCTTTCTTT	CASSDLGTVGNTEAFF
-	14	-	TRBV19	TRBJ1-5	TGTGCCAGTAATAAGGGGGGAAGCAATCAGCCCCAGCATTTT	CASNKGGSNQPQHF
-	13	-	TRBV19	TRBJ2-5	TGTGCCAGTAGTATGAATGGGGCAGAGACCCAGTACTTC	CASSMNGAETQYF
-	15	TRBD1	TRBV27	TRBJ2-1	TGTGCCAGCAGTTTTGAGGACAGGGGTATCAATGAGCAGTTCTTC	CASSFEDRGINEQFF
once	17	-	TRBV10-3	TRBJ1-5	TGTGCCATCAGTGACGAGGCCTCTCGCTATAGCAATCAGCCCCAGCATTTT	CAISDEASRYSNQPQHF
-	13	TRBD2	TRBV6-2/TRBV6-3	TRBJ2-1	TGTGCCAGCAGCTTTGGACTAGGAAGCGAGCAGTTCTTC	CASSFGLGSEQFF
-	15	-	TRBV28	TRBJ2-1	TGTGCCAGCAGTGATCCGGCCCAGCCCCTCAATGAGCAGTTCTTC	CASSDPAQPLNEQFF
-	13	-	TRBV19	TRBJ1-5	TGTGCCAGTAGTATGGGGTTCCATCAGCCCCAGCATTTT	CASSMGFHQPQHF
-	15	TRBD1	TRBV7-8	TRBJ2-2	TGTGCCAGCATCGCAGACAGGGGAAGCACCGGGGAGCTGTTTTTT	CASIADRGSTGELFF
-	13	-	TRBV28	TRBJ1-5	TGTGCCAGCACCACGACAGGACATCAGCCCCAGCATTTT	CASTTTGHQPQHF
-	14	TRBD1	TRBV5-5	TRBJ2-7	TGTGCCAGCAAGCTTCGTCAGGGGGAATACGAGCAGTACTTC	CASKLRQGEYEQYF
-	16	-	TRBV2	TRBJ1-5	TGTGCCAGCAGTGAGTACAGTTGGTATAGCAATCAGCCCCAGCATTTT	CASSEYSWYSNQPQHF
few	16	TRBD1	TRBV24-1	TRBJ1-3	TGTGCCACCAGTGACTCGGGACAGGGCATAAGAAACACCATATATTTT	CATSDSGQGIRNTIYF
-	15	TRBD1	TRBV2	TRBJ2-2	TGTGCCAGCAGTCGTAGGGGGCAGGTCACCGGGGAGCTGTTTTTT	CASSRRGQVTGELFF
-	13	-	TRBV3-1/TRBV3-2	TRBJ1-1	TGTGCCGCGGCCCTTTCCCCGAACACTGAAGCTTTCTTT	CAAALSPNTEAFF
-	13	-	TRBV10-1	TRBJ1-5	TGCGCCAGCCCCCCCGGACACCATCAGCCCCAGCATTTT	CASPPGHHQPQHF
-	15	TRBD1	TRBV9	TRBJ2-7	TGTGCCAGCAGCGTAGAGGGACAGGGGGCTTACGAGCAGTACTTC	CASSVEGQGAYEQYF
once	16	-	TRBV7-8	TRBJ2-7	TGTGCCAGCAGCCCGACTGACCCCTTAAGGGCCTACGAGCAGTACTTC	CASSPTDPLRAYEQYF
-	17	TRBD2	TRBV4-1	TRBJ2-7	TGCGCCAGCAGCCAAGATGGGAGGGGCACGGGAACTTACGAGCAGTACTTC	CASSQDGRGTGTYEQYF
-	15	-	TRBV7-9	TRBJ1-4	TGTGCCAGCAGCACTCGAGGGGGGGACATAGAAAAACTGTTTTTT	CASSTRGGDIEKLFF
once	14	-	TRBV18	TRBJ1-2	TGTGCCAGCTCAACCGGGGCCAATCAATATGGCTACACCTTC	CASSTGANQYGYTF
-	12	-	TRBV28	TRBJ1-5	TGTGCCAGCAGTCAGGGTTCTTTGCCCCAGCATTTT	CASSQGSLPQHF
-	12	-	TRBV5-1	TRBJ2-7	TGCGCCAGCAGCGCAGGCCCGTACGAGCAGTACTTC	CASSAGPYEQYF
-	19	TRBD2	TRBV7-8	TRBJ2-1	TGTGCCAGCAGCGCCCTGACTAGCGGGGGGACGAGCTCCTACAATGAGCAGTTCTTC	CASSALTSGGTSSYNEQFF
-	16	-	TRBV15	TRBJ2-1	TGTGCCACCAGCCTCGTAATGGGGGATTTCTACAATGAGCAGTTCTTC	CATSLVMGDFYNEQFF
-	14	-	TRBV7-2	TRBJ1-5	TGTGCCAGCAGCTGGACCCGAAAGGATCAGCCCCAGCATTTT	CASSWTRKDQPQHF
once	15	TRBD1	TRBV28	TRBJ1-1	TGTGCCAGCTTCGTCGTCAGGGGGCGGAACACTGAAGCTTTCTTT	CASFVVRGRNTEAFF
few	15	TRBD2	TRBV2	TRBJ2-5	TGTGCCAGCAGTGCCGTAGCGGGGGACCAAGAGACCCAGTACTTC	CASSAVAGDQETQYF
-	15	TRBD2	TRBV5-1	TRBJ2-1	TGCGCCAGCAGCTCCGGGACTAGCGGCTTCAATGAGCAGTTCTTC	CASSSGTSGFNEQFF
-	13	-	TRBV27	TRBJ1-2	TGTGCCAGCAGTTTACGCGTCAGGACGGGCTACACCTTC	CASSLRVRTGYTF
-	15	-	TRBV24-1	TRBJ2-1	TGTGCCACCAGTGAGCCGGGGACACGAGGCAATGAGCAGTTCTTC	CATSEPGTRGNEQFF
-	16	-	TRBV5-1	TRBJ1-3	TGCGCCAGCAGCTTGCGTGCGCGTTTGGAGGGAAACACCATATATTTT	CASSLRARLEGNTIYF
-	11	TRBD2	TRBV10-3	TRBJ2-1	TGTGCCATCAGCGGGACTAGTCGACCGTTCTTC	CAISGTSRPFF
-	13	-	TRBV11-1	TRBJ2-3	TGTGCCAGCAGCTTGGGCGTTACAGATACGCAGTATTTT	CASSLGVTDTQYF
-	14	TRBD2	TRBV5-1	TRBJ2-1	TGCGCCAGCAGCTTGGGACTAGCGGGAGATGAGCAGTTCTTC	CASSLGLAGDEQFF
-	14	-	TRBV19	TRBJ2-1	TGTGCCAGTAGTAGCGGAGTCCCCCCCAATGAGCAGTTCTTC	CASSSGVPPNEQFF
-	15	TRBD1	TRBV10-3	TRBJ1-5	TGTGCCATCAGTGACAGGGGGCAGAGCAATCAGCCCCAGCATTTT	CAISDRGQSNQPQHF